This entry lists 23 T cell receptor beta chains sequenced from one sample in a study of T cells in Graves' hyperthyroidism and ophthalmopathy. Researchers took RNA transcripts and amplified the TCR beta CDR3 regions from them. Using the HTBI primer set, a first-round RT-PCR was run on the TCR CDR3. TCRdb reanalysed the multiplex PCR reads using MiXCR and keeps one entry per CDR3 protein. The repertoire has under 350,000 distinct CDR3 sequences, 12% to 15% of them found once; the top ten carry 30% to 40%. Sequencing input: blood. All receptors derive from a woman between 35 and 50 years old with Graves' ophthalmopathy.

This clonotype was recorded at least ten times. The chain couples TRBV20-1 to TRBJ2-1; 10 bases align to TRBD2. V lost 4 bases to trimming and J lost 6 bases; unmatched junction nucleotides: 9. CDR1 and CDR2 from the germline V gene are DFQATT and SNEGSKA (reference sequence). The CDR3 is 15 amino acids. CDR3 coding DNA: TGCAGTGCTACCCCCCCTCTAGCGGGGGTCAATGAGCAGTTCTTC. Its translation: CSATPPLAGVNEQFF.

Turning to this clonotype: A read error is possible here, since a much larger clone lies one base away. The chain joins TRBV28 to TRBJ2-7; 7 bases align to TRBD1. Trimming cost V 5 bases and J 3 bases; bases outside gene matches: 16. From germline, CDR1 is MDHEN and CDR2 SYDVKM. The CDR3 runs 17 residues. This chain's CDR3 is CASSLPPGQRLSYEQYF. The CDR3 bases are TGTGCCAGCAGTCTACCCCCGGGACAGAGGTTAAGCTACGAGCAGTACTTC.

This clonotype was seen at least ten times. The chain uses TRBV20-1 and TRBJ1-1, with 7 positions matching TRBD1. CDR1 and CDR2 (germline): DFQATT, SNEGSKA (reference sequence). CDR3 length: 15 amino acids. Trimming took 3 bases from V and 3 from J; bases not matched to a gene: 10. In DNA form, the CDR3 reads TGCAGTGCTAGTTCCCCAGGGGGGGGGCACACTGAAGCTTTCTTT. The encoded protein is CSASSPGGGHTEAFF.

The chain uses TRBV28 and TRBJ2-7; possibly TRBD1 for D (7 bases). V dropped 9 bases and J dropped 3 bases, with 18 bases sitting between them. The CDR3 consists of 14 residues. Germline V gene lookup returns CDR1 MDHEN and CDR2 SYDVKM. CDR3 nucleotides: TGTGCCAGTCGTTTCAGGGGGGAACTCTACGAGCAGTACTTC. This codes for CASRFRGELYEQYF.

This clonotype was picked up many times. The gene calls are TRBV11-2 and TRBJ2-1; D not certain. Deletions cut 5 bases from V and 9 bases from J, with 14 bases between. CDR3 length equals 13 residues. In germline, CDR1 is SGHAT, CDR2 FQNNGV. CDR3 nucleotides: TGTGCCAGCAGCCTACATCGAAATCTTGAGCAGTTCTTC. It encodes CASSLHRNLEQFF. Full variable domain (outside the CDR3, taken from reference TRBV11-2 and TRBJ2-1): EAGVAQSPRYKIIEKRQSVAFWCNPISGHATLYWYQQILGQGPKLLIQFQNNGVVDDSQLPKDRFSAERLKGVDSTLKIQPAKLEDSAVYLCASSLHRNLEQFFGPGTRLTVL.

This clonotype was observed many times. The junction and the germline gene differ at one end; a read error may be behind it. The genes are TRBV3-1 and TRBJ1-1; possible D gene TRBD1, 5 bases. The CDR3 spans 14 residues. Looked up from germline, CDR1 is LGHDT and CDR2 is YNNKEL (reference sequence). The CDR3 protein is CASSPGNRNAEAFF. The CDR3 coding sequence is TGTGCCAGCAGCCCAGGCAACAGGAACGCTGAAGCTTTCTTT.

In its sample, this clonotype was seen many times. The chain is built from TRBV2 and TRBJ2-7, with D possibly being TRBD1 (6 bases). Germline V gene lookup returns CDR1 SNHLY and CDR2 FYNNEI. The V and J ends lost 7 bases and 6 bases respectively, with 19 bases between them. This CDR3 region has 14 residues. The CDR3 DNA reads TGTGCCAGCAAGATGTCGGCAGGGGTGGGCGAGCAGTACTTC. As protein: CASKMSAGVGEQYF.

This clonotype was recorded many times. V usage is TRBV28 and J usage is TRBJ2-7, with D uncertain. The CDR3 consists of 16 residues. Germline assignment: CDR1 MDHEN and CDR2 SYDVKM. The V gene lost 7 bases and the J gene lost 2 bases, with 21 bases spanning the gap. DNA of the CDR3: TGTGCCAGCACAACCGACGGGCGACACGGGCCCTACGAGCAGTACTTC. It specifies CASTTDGRHGPYEQYF.

This clonotype was found many times. The chain has TRBV6-5 and TRBJ1-5, with no clear D. V was trimmed by 0 bases and J by 1 base, leaving 4 bases between them. CDR1 is MNHEY and CDR2 is SVGAGI in the germline V gene. The CDR3 contains 14 residues. The chain's CDR3 is CASSYSSSNQPQHF. CDR3 DNA: TGTGCCAGCAGTTACTCGTCCAGCAATCAGCCCCAGCATTTT.

This clonotype was recorded at least ten times. The J gene is TRBJ2-1, the V gene TRBV2; D gene ambiguous. The CDR3 sequence is 13 residues long. CDR1 and CDR2 from the germline V gene are SNHLY and FYNNEI. V lost 7 bases, J lost 0 bases, and 7 bases lay in between. The CDR3 reads CASKGSSYNEQFF. In nucleotides, the CDR3 is TGTGCCAGCAAGGGAAGCTCCTACAATGAGCAGTTCTTC.

The chain couples TRBV20-1 to TRBJ2-7; the D gene could be TRBD1 or TRBD2 (5 bases each). This CDR3 spans 15 amino acids. Per the germline V gene, CDR1 is DFQATT and CDR2 is SNEGSKA (reference sequence). Trimming pared 0 bases from V and 7 bases from J, leaving 19 bases between. The CDR3: CSAREIGGARWEQYF. Written as DNA, the CDR3 is TGCAGTGCTAGAGAAATTGGGGGAGCGCGTTGGGAGCAGTACTTC.

This clonotype was detected only a few times. This chain links TRBV14 with TRBJ1-4; 9 bases agree with TRBD1. This CDR3 comprises 14 residues. CDR1 is SGHDN, CDR2 FVKESK, per germline. The V segment lost 2 bases and the J segment 6 bases; nucleotides outside the gene matches: 1. DNA for the CDR3: TGTGCCAGCAGCCAATGGACAGGGGATGAAAAACTGTTTTTT. Amino acids: CASSQWTGDEKLFF. The whole variable domain, filled in from reference TRBV14 and TRBJ1-4, reads EAGVTQFPSHSVIEKGQTVTLRCDPISGHDNLYWYRRVMGKEIKFLLHFVKESKQDESGMPNNRFLAERTGGTYSTLKVQPAELEDSGVYFCASSQWTGDEKLFFGSGTQLSVL.

The chain joins TRBV19 to TRBJ1-2; D ambiguous. Trimming removed 7 bases from V and 4 bases from J, with 10 bases in between. The CDR3 is made up of 12 amino acids. Per germline, CDR1 LNHDA and CDR2 SQIVND (reference sequence). The chain's CDR3 is CASTLGSYGYTF. The CDR3 coding sequence is TGTGCCAGTACCCTCGGAAGCTATGGCTACACCTTC.

This clonotype was counted at least ten times. The chain recombines TRBV20-1 with TRBJ2-7; the match to TRBD1 covers 9 bases. V was clipped by 5 bases and J by 2 bases; unmatched bases: 13. This CDR3 has 16 amino acids. CDR1 DFQATT and CDR2 SNEGSKA come from the germline V gene (reference sequence). CDR3 DNA sequence: TGCAGTGCTTCTAGGCCCCCCGGGACAGGGACCTACGAGCAGTACTTC. It yields the protein CSASRPPGTGTYEQYF.

The chain links TRBV19 to TRBJ1-4; no firm D call. The CDR3 contains 13 residues. Per the germline V gene, CDR1 is LNHDA and CDR2 is SQIVND (reference sequence). The V end lost 11 bases, the J end lost 0 bases, and 10 bases lay between the germline ends. CDR3 bases: TGTGCCTCCCGGAGCGCAACTAATGAAAAACTGTTTTTT. It is translated as CASRSATNEKLFF.

This clonotype has at least ten counts. This sequence joins TRBV11-3 and TRBJ2-1; 9 nucleotides line up with TRBD2. J gave up 5 bases and V 1 base, and 9 bases lay outside the gene matches. The CDR3 loop spans 17 amino acids. Germline CDR1 and CDR2: SGHNT and YENEEA. This CDR3 reads CASSLARGGRANNEQFF. For the CDR3, the DNA is TGTGCCAGCAGCTTAGCCCGGGGCGGGAGGGCCAACAATGAGCAGTTCTTC.

This clonotype turned up a few times. The rearrangement uses TRBV27 and TRBJ2-2; either TRBD1 or TRBD2 may fit D (5 bases each). Germline lookup yields CDR1 MNHEY and CDR2 SMNVEV (reference sequence). The CDR3 totals 16 residues. Trimming removed 7 bases from V and 2 bases from J, with 17 bases in between. The CDR3 here is CASIGTFFGNTGELFF. DNA of the CDR3: TGTGCCAGCATAGGGACGTTTTTCGGTAACACCGGGGAGCTGTTTTTT.

This clonotype was seen at least ten times. The V call is TRBV12-3 or TRBV12-4, the J call TRBJ2-2; TRBD1 agrees at 7 bases. With V trimmed by 6 bases and J by 6 bases, 7 bases remained unmatched. This CDR3 is 14 amino acids long. CDR3 DNA: TGTGCCAGCAGCCTAGGGACAGCCTCCGGGGAGCTGTTTTTT. The encoded protein is CASSLGTASGELFF.

The chain couples TRBV29-1 to TRBJ2-7; unclear D gene. The CDR3 sequence is 13 residues long. Trimming removed 4 bases from V and 2 bases from J, with 12 bases in between. Germline V gene sequence: CDR1 SQVTM, CDR2 ANQGSEA. For the CDR3, the DNA is TGCAGCGTTGCGGTAGGCAGTGCCTACGAGCAGTACTTC. Translating it yields CSVAVGSAYEQYF.

This clonotype was recorded at least ten times. The chain is built from TRBV6-1 and TRBJ1-2; D possibly corresponds to TRBD1 (5 bases). CDR1 is MNHNS, CDR2 SASEGT, per germline. V was clipped by 4 bases and J by 4 bases, with 10 bases between them. There are 13 residues in the CDR3. The CDR3 DNA reads TGTGCCAGCAGTGCGGGGGAGGTCTATGGCTACACCTTC. Translation gives CASSAGEVYGYTF.

This clonotype has ten or more counts. J is TRBJ2-7 and V is TRBV27; D not certain. Germline V gives CDR1 MNHEY, CDR2 SMNVEV (reference sequence). Trimming took 2 bases from V and 6 from J, leaving 17 bases between them. This CDR3 comprises 15 residues. CDR3 protein: CASSLMPVSSAEQYF. Written as DNA, the CDR3 is TGTGCCAGCAGTTTAATGCCCGTCTCATCCGCCGAGCAGTACTTC.

This clonotype was seen many times. V usage is TRBV6-1 and J usage is TRBJ2-1, with D perhaps TRBD1 or TRBD2 (5 bases each). V dropped 6 bases and J dropped 4 bases, with 16 bases sitting between them. Germline CDR1 reads MNHNS; CDR2 reads SASEGT. This CDR3 contains 15 residues. The CDR3 DNA reads as TGTGCCAGCAGAAGGGGAGACACACCATACAATGAGCAGTTCTTC. As protein: CASRRGDTPYNEQFF.

The rearrangement joins TRBV5-4 to TRBJ1-1; 7 nucleotides match TRBD1. V dropped 10 bases and J dropped 4; count of bases not matched to a gene: 10. The CDR3 loop spans 13 amino acids. Germline CDR1 reads SGHNT; CDR2 reads YYREEE (reference sequence). The CDR3 spells CAYTTGARTEAFF. CDR3 coding DNA: TGTGCCTATACAACAGGGGCTCGCACTGAAGCTTTCTTT. Based on the CDR3 plus reference TRBV5-4 and TRBJ1-1, the full variable domain is ETGVTQSPTHLIKTRGQQVTLRCSSQSGHNTVSWYQQALGQGPQFIFQYYREEENGRGNFPPRFSGLQFPNYSSELNVNALELDDSALYLCAYTTGARTEAFFGQGTRLTVV.